What follows are 27 T cell receptor beta chains derived from one specimen sequenced in a study of CD8+ T cells in alopecia areata. Stated treatment: oral pan-JAK inhibitor, 5-10 mg twice daily. Alopecia areata patients provided lesional scalp punch biopsies and peripheral blood, both collected for the study. Sequencing templates came from extracted RNA that was reverse transcribed into cDNA. Sequencing was performed with immunoSEQ multiplex PCR; in TCRdb, only in-frame clones are kept and a portion is missing. The table shows around 4,800 clones, with roughly 90% occurring only once. The sequenced sample was skin, obtained at week 4, from a patient treated with tofacitinib. The receptor source for this set is a human donor with alopecia areata.

This clone was counted once. V is TRBV29-1 and J is TRBJ2-1; weak D call: TRBD2 (5 bases). The CDR3 spans 16 residues. CDR1 SQVTM and CDR2 ANQGSEA come from the germline V gene. Trimming cost V 0 bases and J 9 bases, with 21 bases left between them. The chain's CDR3 is CSVEDVYGYGRGEQFF. CDR3 coding DNA: TGCAGCGTTGAAGACGTGTACGGATACGGTCGGGGTGAGCAGTTCTTC.

This clone was observed a single time. The chain couples TRBV27 to TRBJ2-1; 7 nucleotides agree with TRBD1. The V segment lost 4 bases and the J segment 5 bases; nucleotides outside the gene matches: 11. In germline, CDR1 is MNHEY, CDR2 SMNVEV (reference sequence). The CDR3 loop spans 16 amino acids. CDR3 DNA sequence: TGTGCCAGCAGTTCCTACAGGGGAGATAGTCACAATGAGCAGTTCTTC. It specifies CASSSYRGDSHNEQFF.

The chain uses TRBV7-3 and TRBJ1-6; 7 bases are a match to TRBD1. The CDR3 covers 13 residues. V was clipped by 4 bases and J by 10 bases; unmatched bases: 4. Germline CDR1 and CDR2: SGHTA and FQGTGA. This chain's CDR3 is CASSSGQPSPLHF. In DNA form, the CDR3 reads TGTGCCAGCAGCTCGGGACAGCCCTCACCCCTCCACTTT.

The chain links TRBV30 to TRBJ2-7; D might be TRBD1 or TRBD2, each matching 6 bases. There are 15 residues in the CDR3. Germline V gene lookup returns CDR1 GTSNPN and CDR2 SVGIG (reference sequence). The ends were cut back, 4 bases at V and 4 bases at J, with 20 bases in the middle. For the CDR3, the DNA is TGTGCCTGGAATTCCCGACCGAGGGGGGTTTACGAGCAGTACTTC. Encoded protein: CAWNSRPRGVYEQYF.

This clone was recorded once. This rearrangement joins TRBV5-1 to TRBJ2-2, with 11 bases lining up with TRBD1. The CDR3 covers 18 residues. The V gene's germline CDR1 is SGHRS and CDR2 YFSETQ. Trimming cost V 3 bases and J 5 bases; bases outside gene matches: 12. The CDR3 loop reads CASSWTGGEVRWTGELFF. The CDR3 DNA is TGCGCCAGCAGCTGGACAGGGGGCGAAGTTCGGTGGACCGGGGAGCTGTTTTTT.

The chain uses TRBV2 and TRBJ1-6, with D possibly TRBD1 on 5 matching bases. This CDR3 is 15 amino acids long. Germline CDR1 is SNHLY and CDR2 is FYNNEI. Trimming shortened V by 7 bases and J by 4 bases, and 14 bases separated the two germline ends. CDR3 sequence: CASKVQDTYNSPLHF. CDR3 sequence (DNA): TGTGCCAGCAAGGTCCAGGACACTTATAATTCACCCCTCCACTTT.

The chain is built from TRBV5-1 and TRBJ2-1, with 7 positions matching TRBD1. Per germline, CDR1 SGHRS and CDR2 YFSETQ. The CDR3 length is 16 residues. Trimming cost V 4 bases and J 5 bases; bases outside gene matches: 12. CDR3: CASSEDGQASHNEQFF. The CDR3 bases are TGCGCCAGCAGCGAAGACGGACAGGCCTCTCACAATGAGCAGTTCTTC.

The chain is built from TRBV27 and TRBJ2-7, with 9 bases identical to TRBD2. Trimming cost V 3 bases and J 6 bases; bases outside gene matches: 0. Germline V gene sequence: CDR1 MNHEY, CDR2 SMNVEV (reference sequence). This CDR3 is built from 12 residues. CDR3 protein: CASSLRGGEQYF. The CDR3 nucleotides are TGTGCCAGCAGTTTGCGGGGGGGCGAGCAGTACTTC.

The rearrangement joins TRBV19 to TRBJ1-2, with TRBD1 matching 8 bases. The J segment lost 5 bases and the V segment lost 6 bases, leaving 2 bases of the junction unmatched. Germline-derived CDR1 and CDR2 are LNHDA and SQIVND (reference sequence). This CDR3 region has 12 residues. The CDR3 here is CASRRQGYGYTF. The CDR3 bases are TGTGCCAGTAGAAGACAGGGGTATGGCTACACCTTC.

In its sample, this clone is large. This chain connects TRBV10-3 to TRBJ1-2; the D is unclear. Germline lookup yields CDR1 ENHRY and CDR2 SYGVKD. With 10 bases removed from V and 0 bases from J, the gap between germline ends came to 18 bases. This CDR3 spans 15 amino acids. The CDR3 loop reads CATGGRAPANYGYTF. CDR3 sequence (DNA): TGTGCCACCGGTGGGAGGGCCCCAGCTAACTATGGCTACACCTTC.

The V and J genes are TRBV4-1 and TRBJ2-2, with D perhaps matching TRBD1 (6 bases). Germline loops: CDR1 MGHRA, CDR2 YSYEKL. Trimming cost V 7 bases and J 0 bases, with 9 bases left between them. The length of the CDR3 is 14 residues. The CDR3 sequence is CASKGGTNTGELFF. In DNA, the CDR3 is TGCGCCAGCAAAGGGGGAACGAACACCGGGGAGCTGTTTTTT.

The chain uses TRBV2 and TRBJ2-2, with a tentative D call TRBD1 (6 bases). CDR1 SNHLY and CDR2 FYNNEI come from the germline V gene. The germline V and J ends were trimmed by 5 bases and 0 bases, with 13 bases remaining between them. CDR3 size: 16 residues. The chain's CDR3 is CASSPQGNPNTGELFF. As DNA, the CDR3 is TGTGCCAGCAGTCCACAGGGTAACCCGAACACCGGGGAGCTGTTTTTT.

This clone was seen a single time. This rearrangement joins TRBV7-8 to TRBJ1-6; 9 nucleotides match TRBD1. The CDR3 sequence is 15 residues long. Germline V gives CDR1 SGHVS, CDR2 FQNEAQ. V lost 1 base to trimming and J lost 7 bases; unmatched junction nucleotides: 2. CDR3 DNA: TGTGCCAGCAGCTTAGAGGGACAGGGAAATTCACCCCTCCACTTT. Amino acid sequence: CASSLEGQGNSPLHF. Filled out from reference TRBV7-8 and TRBJ1-6, the complete variable domain reads GAGVSQSPRYKVAKRGQDVALRCDPISGHVSLFWYQQALGQGPEFLTYFQNEAQLDKSGLPSDRFFAERPEGSVSTLKIQRTQQEDSAVYLCASSLEGQGNSPLHFGNGTRLTVT.

This clone was found once. The V call is TRBV6-5, the J call TRBJ2-2, with D perhaps TRBD1 (6 bases). Germline V gene lookup returns CDR1 MNHEY and CDR2 SVGAGI. Trimming removed 7 bases at V and 4 bases at J, with 13 bases between. The CDR3 spans 14 residues. The CDR3 nucleotides read TGTGCCAGCAACCCCTTAGGGGGCACCGGGGAGCTGTTTTTT. It yields the protein CASNPLGGTGELFF.

The chain is built from TRBV9 and TRBJ2-3, with TRBD1 as a possible D gene (7 bases). CDR1 SGDLS and CDR2 YYNGEE come from the germline V gene. Trimming took 0 bases from V and 2 from J, leaving 13 bases between them. The CDR3 is 16 residues long. As DNA, the CDR3 is TGTGCCAGCAGCGTAGCGACAGGGACTCCCACAGATACGCAGTATTTT. It encodes CASSVATGTPTDTQYF.

In this sample, this clone turned up once. V is TRBV7-8 and J is TRBJ1-2; D not resolved. The CDR3 loop spans 13 amino acids. Germline lookup yields CDR1 SGHVS and CDR2 FQNEAQ. V dropped 3 bases and J dropped 4 bases, with 9 bases sitting between them. In DNA, the CDR3 is TGTGCCAGCAGCTTGGCCAGCCTCTATGGCTACACCTTC. This translates into CASSLASLYGYTF.

The CDR3 loop reads CASSLGGVSNEQFF. The CDR3 DNA reads TGTGCCAGCAGCTTAGGCGGGGTTAGCAATGAGCAGTTCTTC. The chain links TRBV7-3 to TRBJ2-1; tentative D call: TRBD2 (6 bases). Per germline, CDR1 SGHTA and CDR2 FQGTGA. This CDR3 spans 14 amino acids. Deletions cut 2 bases from V and 6 bases from J, with 11 bases between.

The J gene is TRBJ1-4, the V gene TRBV28; D perhaps matches TRBD1 (6 bases). Trimming stripped 6 bases from V and 1 base from J, with 18 bases between. The CDR3 totals 17 residues. The germline V gene encodes CDR1 MDHEN and CDR2 SYDVKM. CDR3 sequence reads: CASSHGGGDQTNEKLFF. The CDR3, as DNA: TGTGCCAGCAGCCACGGGGGCGGAGACCAAACTAATGAAAAACTGTTTTTT.

The V gene is TRBV6-5, the J gene TRBJ2-7; D tentatively fits TRBD1 or TRBD2 (7 bases each). The CDR3 extends over 12 amino acids. With 6 bases removed from V and 9 bases from J, the gap between germline ends came to 15 bases. In germline, CDR1 is MNHEY, CDR2 SVGAGI. CDR3 DNA: TGTGCCAGCAGCAGACAGGGCGGGGGGCAGTACTTC. It yields the protein CASSRQGGGQYF.

The chain is built from TRBV5-1 and TRBJ1-1, with D possibly matching TRBD1 (6 bases). The CDR3 runs 16 residues. CDR1 is SGHRS, CDR2 YFSETQ, per germline. V lost 1 base and J lost 0, with 13 bases in between. This chain's CDR3 is CASSLLPGDLNTEAFF. In DNA, the CDR3 is TGCGCCAGCAGCTTGTTGCCAGGGGATTTGAACACTGAAGCTTTCTTT.

V usage is TRBV7-8 and J usage is TRBJ2-7; tentative D call: TRBD2 (5 bases). With 5 bases removed from V and 4 bases from J, the gap between germline ends came to 12 bases. CDR1 is SGHVS, CDR2 FQNEAQ, per germline. CDR3 length equals 13 residues. CDR3 sequence reads: CASSQAAHYEQYF. The CDR3 DNA follows: TGTGCCAGCAGCCAAGCGGCGCATTACGAGCAGTACTTC.

V is TRBV9 and J is TRBJ2-3; D gene ambiguous. CDR1 is SGDLS, CDR2 YYNGEE, per germline. Trimming cost V 6 bases and J 4 bases, with 15 bases left between them. This CDR3 is 14 amino acids long. CDR3 bases: TGTGCCAGCAATAAAGCTGTTGGGTCAGATACGCAGTATTTT. It specifies CASNKAVGSDTQYF.

The chain's CDR3 is CASRGKNEKLFF. CDR3 nucleotide sequence: TGTGCCAGTAGGGGGAAAAATGAAAAACTGTTTTTT. The rearrangement uses TRBV6-6 and TRBJ1-4; D is possibly TRBD1 (6 bases). This CDR3 is built from 12 residues. The V end lost 9 bases, the J end lost 5 bases, and 10 bases lay between the germline ends. Germline-derived CDR1 and CDR2 are MNHNY and SVGAGI (reference sequence).

This chain links TRBV5-4 with TRBJ2-3; TRBD1 might be the D (6 bases). Trimming shortened V by 2 bases and J by 0 bases, and 7 bases separated the two germline ends. CDR3 length equals 14 residues. Germline values: CDR1 SGHNT, CDR2 YYREEE (reference sequence). This CDR3 is CASSFGQSTDTQYF. The CDR3 DNA reads as TGTGCCAGCAGCTTCGGACAGAGCACAGATACGCAGTATTTT.

This chain connects TRBV7-7 to TRBJ2-3; D not certain. The CDR3 length is 15 residues. Germline V lookup: CDR1 SSHAT, CDR2 FNYEAQ (reference sequence). V lost 1 base and J lost 3, with 11 bases in between. CDR3 sequence (DNA): TGTGCCAGCAGCTTAGGGTTCAGAGATACAGATACGCAGTATTTT. Translation gives CASSLGFRDTDTQYF.

This chain joins TRBV5-6 and TRBJ1-2, with D possibly being TRBD1 (6 bases). CDR1 is SGHDT and CDR2 is YYEEEE in the germline V gene. This CDR3 region has 13 residues. The ends were cut back, 4 bases at V and 7 bases at J, with 14 bases in the middle. CDR3 nucleotides: TGTGCCAGCAGCACAGGGCTCCAGGTTGGCTACACCTTC. Translated, it gives CASSTGLQVGYTF.

The chain links TRBV29-1 to TRBJ1-2; no definite D call. This CDR3 has 11 residues. CDR1 and CDR2 from the germline V gene are SQVTM and ANQGSEA. V dropped 4 bases and J dropped 4 bases, with 7 bases sitting between them. The CDR3 is CSVVSGYGYTF. The CDR3 nucleotides read TGCAGCGTTGTATCGGGCTATGGCTACACCTTC.